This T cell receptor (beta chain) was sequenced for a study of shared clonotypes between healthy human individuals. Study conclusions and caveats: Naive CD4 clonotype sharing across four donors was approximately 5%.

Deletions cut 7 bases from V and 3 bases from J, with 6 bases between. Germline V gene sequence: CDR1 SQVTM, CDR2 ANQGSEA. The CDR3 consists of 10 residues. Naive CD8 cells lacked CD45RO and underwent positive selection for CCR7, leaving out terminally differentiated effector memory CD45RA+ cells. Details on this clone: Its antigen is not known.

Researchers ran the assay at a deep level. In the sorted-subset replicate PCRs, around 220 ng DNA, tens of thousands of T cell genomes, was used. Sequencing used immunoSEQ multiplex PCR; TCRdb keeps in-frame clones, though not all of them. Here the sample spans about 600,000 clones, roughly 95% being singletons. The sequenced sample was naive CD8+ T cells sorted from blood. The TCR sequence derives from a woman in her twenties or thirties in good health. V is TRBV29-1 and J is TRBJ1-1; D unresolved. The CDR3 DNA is TGCAGCGCGTTTGACACTGAAGCTTTCTTT. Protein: CSAFDTEAFF.